This is a list of T cell receptor beta chains from one sample in a study of neurological immune-mediated disorders. TCRdb recomputed calls from the 5' RACE reads with MiXCR, one row per CDR3 protein. This table has 40,000 or so distinct CDR3 sequences, 13% to 15% appearing once. Material for sequencing was PBMCs. Every receptor here comes from a woman between 45 and 65 years old with HTLV-1-associated myelopathy (HAM/TSP). Both conserved end residues are part of each CDR3. The order of the fields is CDR3 protein, CDR3 DNA, clone size, J gene, V gene, D gene. A D gene is named only where the DNA matches it firmly. Clone size is not always given. Where it is, it says once, few, many or a class for expanded clones.

CDR3 protein: CASSRQGYTGELFF
CDR3 DNA: TGCGCCAGCAGCAGACAGGGGTACACCGGGGAGCTGTTTTTT
clone size: many
J gene: TRBJ2-2
V gene: TRBV5-1
D gene: TRBD1

CDR3 protein: CASSFSSGNTEAFF
CDR3 DNA: TGTGCCAGCAGCTTTTCTTCAGGGAACACTGAAGCTTTCTTT
clone size: many
J gene: TRBJ1-1
V gene: TRBV7-2
D gene: .

CDR3 protein: CSVGGLEGQNIQYF
CDR3 DNA: TGCAGCGTTGGGGGCCTGGAGGGCCAAAACATTCAGTACTTC
clone size: many
J gene: TRBJ2-4
V gene: TRBV29-1
D gene: .

CDR3 protein: CASSPYTTEAFF
CDR3 DNA: TGTGCCAGCAGTCCCTACACGACTGAAGCTTTCTTT
clone size: .
J gene: TRBJ1-1
V gene: TRBV28
D gene: .

CDR3 protein: CASRLPLIGGDTGELFF
CDR3 DNA: TGTGCCAGCAGGCTGCCCCTGATAGGGGGCGACACCGGGGAGCTGTTTTTT
clone size: few
J gene: TRBJ2-2
V gene: TRBV6-2/TRBV6-3
D gene: TRBD1

CDR3 protein: CASSLGGTRNTIYF
CDR3 DNA: TGTGCCAGCAGCTTAGGGGGGACACGAAACACCATATATTTT
clone size: many
J gene: TRBJ1-3
V gene: TRBV7-2
D gene: .

CDR3 protein: CASSQNLINTEAFF
CDR3 DNA: TGCGCCAGCAGCCAGAACCTGATTAACACTGAAGCTTTCTTT
clone size: few
J gene: TRBJ1-1
V gene: TRBV4-1
D gene: .

CDR3 protein: CAISEPGNPSGANVLTF
CDR3 DNA: TGTGCCATCAGTGAGCCGGGAAACCCCTCTGGGGCCAACGTCCTGACTTTC
clone size: many
J gene: TRBJ2-6
V gene: TRBV10-3
D gene: .

CDR3 protein: CASMGLSADTQYF
CDR3 DNA: TGTGCCAGTATGGGTCTAAGCGCAGATACGCAGTATTTT
clone size: many
J gene: TRBJ2-3
V gene: TRBV12-3/TRBV12-4
D gene: .

CDR3 protein: CSAPGLATDTQYF
CDR3 DNA: TGCAGTGCTCCTGGACTAGCCACAGATACGCAGTATTTT
clone size: many
J gene: TRBJ2-3
V gene: TRBV20-1
D gene: TRBD2

CDR3 protein: CASSFIPGTGRFYEQYF
CDR3 DNA: TGTGCCAGCAGCTTTATCCCCGGGACAGGGCGTTTCTACGAGCAGTACTTC
clone size: many
J gene: TRBJ2-7
V gene: TRBV7-8
D gene: TRBD1

CDR3 protein: CASSTGGVPSYNEQFF
CDR3 DNA: TGTGCCAGCAGCACCGGGGGTGTCCCCTCCTACAATGAGCAGTTCTTC
clone size: many
J gene: TRBJ2-1
V gene: TRBV7-9
D gene: .

CDR3 protein: CASSQGERRTYEQYF
CDR3 DNA: TGTGCCAGCAGCCAAGGGGAACGACGAACCTACGAGCAGTACTTC
clone size: many
J gene: TRBJ2-7
V gene: TRBV3-1
D gene: .

CDR3 protein: CASSLASSLEPGELFF
CDR3 DNA: TGTGCCAGCAGCTTAGCGTCTAGCCTCGAACCCGGGGAGCTGTTTTTT
clone size: .
J gene: TRBJ2-2
V gene: TRBV7-2
D gene: .

CDR3 protein: CAISDGARNIQYF
CDR3 DNA: TGTGCCATCAGTGATGGGGCACGAAACATTCAGTACTTC
clone size: many
J gene: TRBJ2-4
V gene: TRBV10-3
D gene: .

CDR3 protein: CASSYADISGNTIYF
CDR3 DNA: TGTGCCAGCAGTTACGCCGACATCTCTGGAAACACCATATATTTT
clone size: few
J gene: TRBJ1-3
V gene: TRBV6-5
D gene: .

CDR3 protein: CASSLAGVNEQFF
CDR3 DNA: TGCGCCAGCAGCTTGGCAGGGGTCAATGAGCAGTTCTTC
clone size: many
J gene: TRBJ2-1
V gene: TRBV5-1
D gene: .

CDR3 protein: CASADGDSGYGYTF
CDR3 DNA: TGTGCCAGCGCGGACGGGGACTCTGGTTATGGCTACACCTTC
clone size: many
J gene: TRBJ1-2
V gene: TRBV19
D gene: .

CDR3 protein: CASRAQGGSAEAFF
CDR3 DNA: TGTGCCAGCAGGGCACAGGGGGGTAGTGCTGAAGCTTTCTTT
clone size: many
J gene: TRBJ1-1
V gene: TRBV6-2/TRBV6-3
D gene: TRBD1

CDR3 protein: CASSLLPNSYNEQFF
CDR3 DNA: TGTGCCAGCTCTCTGCTTCCCAACTCCTACAATGAGCAGTTCTTC
clone size: many
J gene: TRBJ2-1
V gene: TRBV18
D gene: .

CDR3 protein: CATKQGSHTGELFF
CDR3 DNA: TGTGCCACCAAACAGGGGTCTCACACCGGGGAGCTGTTTTTT
clone size: large
J gene: TRBJ2-2
V gene: TRBV27
D gene: TRBD1

CDR3 protein: CASRRPGLAGETDTQYF
CDR3 DNA: TGTGCCAGCAGACGCCCGGGACTAGCGGGGGAGACAGATACGCAGTATTTT
clone size: .
J gene: TRBJ2-3
V gene: TRBV2
D gene: TRBD2

CDR3 protein: CASTPLGGTDTQYF
CDR3 DNA: TGTGCCAGCACCCCCCTAGGGGGCACAGATACGCAGTATTTT
clone size: many
J gene: TRBJ2-3
V gene: TRBV7-2
D gene: .

CDR3 protein: CASSQVDRNGEQYF
CDR3 DNA: TGTGCCAGCAGCCAAGTGGACAGGAACGGCGAGCAGTACTTC
clone size: many
J gene: TRBJ2-7
V gene: TRBV3-1
D gene: TRBD1

CDR3 protein: CAINPGTTNTGELFF
CDR3 DNA: TGTGCCATCAACCCCGGGACTACTAACACCGGGGAGCTGTTTTTT
clone size: few
J gene: TRBJ2-2
V gene: TRBV10-3
D gene: TRBD2

CDR3 protein: CASSFPQRGGLGTGELFF
CDR3 DNA: TGCGCCAGCAGCTTCCCCCAGCGGGGGGGCCTGGGCACCGGGGAGCTGTTTTTT
clone size: many
J gene: TRBJ2-2
V gene: TRBV5-1
D gene: TRBD2

CDR3 protein: CSTPDSSWNTEAFF
CDR3 DNA: TGCAGTACCCCGGACAGCTCTTGGAACACTGAAGCTTTCTTT
clone size: few
J gene: TRBJ1-1
V gene: TRBV20-1
D gene: .

CDR3 protein: CASSSGQGIGNTIYF
CDR3 DNA: TGTGCCAGCAGCTCTGGACAGGGGATTGGAAACACCATATATTTT
clone size: many
J gene: TRBJ1-3
V gene: TRBV7-7
D gene: TRBD1

CDR3 protein: CASSYSRTRQPSQETQYF
CDR3 DNA: TGTGCCAGCAGTTACTCACGAACTCGTCAGCCCTCCCAAGAGACCCAGTACTTC
clone size: many
J gene: TRBJ2-5
V gene: TRBV6-5
D gene: .

CDR3 protein: CACQLCGGARNEQFF
CDR3 DNA: TGTGCCTGCCAGCTTTGCGGGGGGGCGAGGAATGAGCAGTTCTTC
clone size: .
J gene: TRBJ2-1
V gene: TRBV6-4
D gene: TRBD2

CDR3 protein: CASSLGLGGTEAFF
CDR3 DNA: TGTGCCAGCAGCTTAGGGCTCGGGGGCACTGAAGCTTTCTTT
clone size: many
J gene: TRBJ1-1
V gene: TRBV5-5
D gene: .

CDR3 protein: CASSGDRVDRIFGNTIYF
CDR3 DNA: TGTGCCAGCAGCGGCGACAGGGTAGACCGGATTTTTGGAAACACCATATATTTT
clone size: many
J gene: TRBJ1-3
V gene: TRBV9
D gene: TRBD1

CDR3 protein: CASSSSRGGAVTEAFF
CDR3 DNA: TGTGCCAGCAGTTCATCTCGGGGGGGCGCGGTCACTGAAGCTTTCTTT
clone size: few
J gene: TRBJ1-1
V gene: TRBV6-5
D gene: .

CDR3 protein: CASSVGVDSGNTIYF
CDR3 DNA: TGTGCCAGCAGCGTAGGCGTTGACTCTGGAAACACCATATATTTT
clone size: many
J gene: TRBJ1-3
V gene: TRBV9
D gene: .

CDR3 protein: CRSGSSNYGYTF
CDR3 DNA: TGCAGGTCCGGGAGTTCGAACTATGGCTACACCTTC
clone size: many
J gene: TRBJ1-2
V gene: TRBV20-1
D gene: .

CDR3 protein: CSAREAGLRGNTIYF
CDR3 DNA: TGCAGTGCTAGAGAGGCGGGTTTAAGGGGAAACACCATATATTTT
clone size: many
J gene: TRBJ1-3
V gene: TRBV20-1
D gene: .

CDR3 protein: CASSPRVGVQPQHF
CDR3 DNA: TGTGCCAGCAGCCCCAGGGTCGGGGTTCAGCCCCAGCATTTT
clone size: many
J gene: TRBJ1-5
V gene: TRBV28
D gene: .

CDR3 protein: CASSFKRDRSYNEQFF
CDR3 DNA: TGCGCCAGCAGCTTCAAGCGGGACAGATCCTACAATGAGCAGTTCTTC
clone size: many
J gene: TRBJ2-1
V gene: TRBV5-1
D gene: .

CDR3 protein: CASSYPGRGEQFF
CDR3 DNA: TGTGCCAGCAGTTACCCTGGTCGGGGTGAGCAGTTCTTC
clone size: .
J gene: TRBJ2-1
V gene: TRBV6-6
D gene: .

CDR3 protein: CASSSLAGVETQYF
CDR3 DNA: TGTGCCAGCAGCTCCTTAGCGGGGGTAGAGACCCAGTACTTC
clone size: many
J gene: TRBJ2-5
V gene: TRBV7-2
D gene: TRBD2

CDR3 protein: CASSHVTQGAGGYTF
CDR3 DNA: TGCGCCAGCAGCCACGTCACGCAGGGGGCAGGTGGCTACACCTTC
clone size: many
J gene: TRBJ1-2
V gene: TRBV4-3
D gene: TRBD1

CDR3 protein: CASSALNNQPQHF
CDR3 DNA: TGTGCCAGCAGCGCCCTCAACAATCAGCCCCAGCATTTT
clone size: many
J gene: TRBJ1-5
V gene: TRBV7-2
D gene: .

CDR3 protein: CASNPSGLAGEISYNEQFF
CDR3 DNA: TGCGCCAGCAACCCGTCGGGACTAGCGGGGGAGATCTCCTACAATGAGCAGTTCTTC
clone size: many
J gene: TRBJ2-1
V gene: TRBV5-1
D gene: TRBD2

CDR3 protein: CAPYAHEQYF
CDR3 DNA: TGTGCCCCCTATGCCCACGAGCAGTACTTC
clone size: many
J gene: TRBJ2-7
V gene: TRBV24-1
D gene: .

CDR3 protein: CASSLELHPPAFF
CDR3 DNA: TGCGCCAGCAGCTTGGAGTTGCACCCGCCGGCTTTCTTT
clone size: .
J gene: TRBJ1-1
V gene: TRBV5-1
D gene: .

CDR3 protein: CASSYRERQPQHF
CDR3 DNA: TGTGCCAGCAGTTACAGGGAGCGGCAGCCCCAGCATTTT
clone size: many
J gene: TRBJ1-5
V gene: TRBV12-3/TRBV12-4
D gene: .

CDR3 protein: CASSSEGTGMRGYTF
CDR3 DNA: TGTGCCAGCAGTTCCGAAGGGACAGGGATGAGGGGCTACACCTTC
clone size: .
J gene: TRBJ1-2
V gene: TRBV12-3/TRBV12-4
D gene: TRBD1